The 9 T cell receptor beta chains given below trace back to one sample, sequenced in a study of shared clonotypes between healthy human individuals. Profiled with immunoSEQ multiplex PCR; TCRdb holds only in-frame clones, not every one. Of millions of clones in the sample, under 95% were seen once. Cells designated naive CD8 were CD45RO-negative and were positively selected for CCR7, with terminally differentiated effector memory CD45RA+ cells excluded. Sequencing used naive CD8+ T cells from PBMCs. The receptors shown here come from a man between 18 and 29 years old in good health. Some clones in this sample may be carry-over from other donors' samples.

The chain carries TRBV7-9 and TRBJ1-1; D uncertain. CDR1 is SEHNR and CDR2 is FQNEAQ in the germline V gene (reference sequence). The CDR3 sequence is 15 residues long. Trimming removed 4 bases from V and 1 base from J, with 13 bases in between. CDR3 amino acids: CASSSSPYKNTEAFF. Here the CDR3 DNA reads TGTGCCAGCAGCTCGAGCCCCTACAAGAACACTGAAGCTTTCTTT.

A note on this clone: Other DNA sequences of this sample code for an identical CDR3. This rearrangement joins TRBV19 to TRBJ2-1, with D maybe TRBD1 (5 bases). From germline, CDR1 is LNHDA and CDR2 SQIVND (reference sequence). The V end lost 3 bases, the J end lost 0 bases, and 9 bases lay between the germline ends. CDR3 length equals 15 residues. CDR3 DNA: TGTGCCAGTAGTATCCAGGGTAGCTCCTACAATGAGCAGTTCTTC. Amino acids: CASSIQGSSYNEQFF.

V is TRBV28 and J is TRBJ2-1; TRBD1 agrees at 8 bases. The ends lost 5 bases at V and 7 bases at J; junction bases unmatched: 4. Germline V gene lookup returns CDR1 MDHEN and CDR2 SYDVKM. CDR3 length: 13 residues. As DNA, the CDR3 is TGTGCCAGCAGTAGGACAGGGAAGAATGAGCAGTTCTTC. As protein: CASSRTGKNEQFF.

The chain links TRBV6-5 to TRBJ2-3, with TRBD2 matching 10 bases. This CDR3 region has 14 residues. V lost 5 bases, J lost 4 bases, and 3 bases stayed unmatched. Germline values: CDR1 MNHEY, CDR2 SVGAGI. The CDR3 sequence is CASSLAGAPDTQYF. CDR3 sequence (DNA): TGTGCCAGCAGTCTAGCGGGAGCCCCAGATACGCAGTATTTT.

J is TRBJ2-1 and V is TRBV27; TRBD2 might be the D (6 bases). This CDR3 region has 16 residues. V was pared by 2 bases and J by 2 bases, with 13 bases between. Germline V gene lookup returns CDR1 MNHEY and CDR2 SMNVEV (reference sequence). The CDR3 sequence is CASSLGGKGAYNEQFF. DNA for the CDR3: TGTGCCAGCAGTTTAGGGGGGAAAGGGGCCTACAATGAGCAGTTCTTC.

The sample holds one count of this clone. This chain uses TRBV7-9 with TRBJ2-1, with 9 bases fitting TRBD1. The CDR3 runs to 16 residues. V was clipped by 4 bases and J by 7 bases; unmatched bases: 11. CDR1 is SEHNR and CDR2 is FQNEAQ in the germline V gene (reference sequence). CDR3 residues: CASSSTGQGLWNEQFF. The CDR3 nucleotides read TGTGCCAGCAGCTCGACGGGACAGGGCCTTTGGAATGAGCAGTTCTTC.

Comments on this clone: This CDR3 is also generated by other DNA sequences in the sample. The chain employs TRBV5-1 and TRBJ2-7; D is undetermined. Trimming cost V 0 bases and J 0 bases, with 7 bases left between them. The CDR3 totals 14 residues. From germline, CDR1 is SGHRS and CDR2 YFSETQ. The CDR3 nucleotides read TGCGCCAGCAGCTTGGAGGGCAGCTCCTACGAGCAGTACTTC. It specifies CASSLEGSSYEQYF.

In DNA form, the CDR3 reads TGTGCCAGCAGCAGACGACCGGGACAGGGGGGCCAAGAGACCCAGTACTTC. Residues: CASSRRPGQGGQETQYF. The chain joins TRBV9 to TRBJ2-5; 11 nucleotides match TRBD1. The CDR3 runs 17 residues. V lost 4 bases to trimming and J lost 1 base; unmatched junction nucleotides: 9. Germline CDR1 reads SGDLS; CDR2 reads YYNGEE. The complete variable domain, with remaining parts taken from reference TRBV9 and TRBJ2-5, reads DSGVTQTPKHLITATGQRVTLRCSPRSGDLSVYWYQQSLDQGLQFLIQYYNGEERAKGNILERFSAQQFPDLHSELNLSSLELGDSALYFCASSRRPGQGGQETQYFGPGTRLLVL.

The CDR3: CASSLLEAGNTEAFF. CDR3 DNA: TGTGCCAGCAGTCTTCTAGAGGCTGGGAACACTGAAGCTTTCTTT. This chain links TRBV14 with TRBJ1-1; D remains unclear. The length of the CDR3 is 15 residues. Germline V gene lookup returns CDR1 SGHDN and CDR2 FVKESK. Between the trimmed V and J ends, which lost 6 bases and 1 base, there was a span of 15 bases.